The 18 T cell receptor beta chains listed next were all sequenced from one sample in a study of cytomegalovirus exposure and HLA in healthy donors. Use of 60 Vbeta and 13 Jbeta primers characterized the PCR. Clones were sequenced by immunoSEQ multiplex PCR, and TCRdb holds only the in-frame ones, with some missing. The repertoire has about 150,000 clones, around 84% of them found once; the top ten carry around 3.1%. The sequencing sample was made of PBMCs. Receptors were obtained from a middle-aged woman in good health and CMV-seronegative.

The rearrangement uses TRBV5-4 and TRBJ1-3, with D possibly TRBD1 on 6 matching bases. The germline V and J ends were trimmed by 0 bases and 0 bases, with 13 bases remaining between them. Germline V gives CDR1 SGHNT, CDR2 YYREEE (reference sequence). The CDR3 is made up of 17 amino acids. The CDR3 is CASSLANRASSGNTIYF. CDR3 sequence (DNA): TGTGCCAGCAGCTTGGCCAACAGGGCGAGCTCTGGAAACACCATATATTTT.

V is TRBV5-1 and J is TRBJ1-5; 8 positions match TRBD1. Germline V gene data show CDR1 as SGHRS and CDR2 as YFSETQ. This CDR3 comprises 14 residues. Germline trimming cut 4 bases from V and 6 bases from J; bases unmatched to any gene: 6. The chain's CDR3 is CASSTGQGGQPQHF. The DNA of the CDR3 is TGCGCCAGCAGCACCGGACAGGGCGGTCAGCCCCAGCATTTT.

The DNA of the CDR3 is TGCGCCAGCAGCACGGGACAGGGGCGAGATACGCAGTATTTT. This translates into CASSTGQGRDTQYF. The chain combines TRBV10-2 with TRBJ2-3; 10 nucleotides align to TRBD1. V shed 6 bases, J shed 5 bases, and the junction held 5 bases outside the gene matches. The germline V gene encodes CDR1 WSHSY and CDR2 SAAADI. CDR3 length: 14 amino acids.

The V and J genes are TRBV2 and TRBJ2-6; no reliable D call. CDR3 length: 20 residues. The germline V and J ends were trimmed by 4 bases and 0 bases, with 22 bases remaining between them. Germline V gene lookup returns CDR1 SNHLY and CDR2 FYNNEI. The CDR3 reads CASSAPPKRVMSSGANVLTF. The CDR3 bases are TGTGCCAGCAGTGCACCCCCCAAACGGGTAATGAGCTCTGGGGCCAACGTCCTGACTTTC.

This clone was seen more than once but under ten times. The chain is built from TRBV6-1 and TRBJ2-3, with 12 bases lining up with TRBD2. Trimming took 6 bases from V and 5 from J; bases not matched to a gene: 18. CDR1 MNHNS and CDR2 SASEGT come from the germline V gene. This CDR3 spans 19 amino acids. The CDR3 reads CASRELAGGLSGSVDTQYF. CDR3 DNA: TGTGCCAGCAGGGAACTAGCGGGGGGACTTTCAGGGTCCGTAGATACGCAGTATTTT.

This sequence joins TRBV19 and TRBJ1-1; D is unclear. Trimming left V 5 bases short and J 13 bases short, with 17 bases between. The V gene's germline CDR1 is LNHDA and CDR2 SQIVND (reference sequence). The CDR3 is 12 residues long. The CDR3 is CASSVREQKGFF. CDR3 nucleotide sequence: TGTGCCAGTAGTGTCCGGGAGCAGAAAGGTTTCTTT.

The chain carries TRBV5-6 and TRBJ2-7; 9 bases agree with TRBD1. CDR3 length equals 15 residues. CDR1 SGHDT and CDR2 YYEEEE come from the germline V gene. The ends lost 5 bases at V and 1 base at J; junction bases unmatched: 7. This CDR3 reads CASRGGQGYSYEQYF. The DNA of the CDR3 is TGTGCCAGCAGGGGGGGACAGGGATATTCCTACGAGCAGTACTTC.

The chain uses TRBV7-9 and TRBJ2-1; TRBD2 matches at 7 bases. J was trimmed by 4 bases and V by 5 bases; bases with no gene match: 8. There are 15 residues in the CDR3. Germline V gene sequence: CDR1 SEHNR, CDR2 FQNEAQ (reference sequence). The CDR3 protein is CASSPRVAGYNEQFF. CDR3 coding DNA: TGTGCCAGCAGCCCCCGAGTAGCGGGTTACAATGAGCAGTTCTTC. Together with reference TRBV7-9 and TRBJ2-1, the CDR3 gives the full variable domain: DTGVSQNPRHKITKRGQNVTFRCDPISEHNRLYWYRQTLGQGPEFLTYFQNEAQLEKSRLLSDRFSAERPKGSFSTLEIQRTEQGDSAMYLCASSPRVAGYNEQFFGPGTRLTVL.

V is TRBV11-3 and J is TRBJ2-1, with 8 bases fitting TRBD1. The CDR3 sequence is 13 residues long. Germline V CDR1 and CDR2: SGHNT, YENEEA. V lost 5 bases, J lost 6 bases, and 3 bases stayed unmatched. The CDR3 DNA reads TGTGCCAGCAGCCAACAGGGGGGCAATGAGCAGTTCTTC. Its translation is CASSQQGGNEQFF.

A remark on this clone: This same CDR3 is encoded by further DNA sequences in the sample. The chain carries TRBV28 and TRBJ1-5; D not certain. Deletions cut 3 bases from V and 0 bases from J, with 3 bases between. This CDR3 contains 13 residues. CDR1 and CDR2 from the germline V gene are MDHEN and SYDVKM. CDR3 DNA sequence: TGTGCCAGCAGTTTCCTTAGCAATCAGCCCCAGCATTTT. It encodes CASSFLSNQPQHF.

The chain employs TRBV4-2 and TRBJ2-4; 7 bases map to TRBD1. Germline CDR1 is LGHNA and CDR2 is YNFKEQ. V lost 4 bases and J lost 0; bases outside the gene matches: 12. The CDR3 sequence is 18 residues long. In DNA, the CDR3 is TGTGCCAGCAGCCGAACAGGGGCTGGTAACTCAGCCAAAAACATTCAGTACTTC. This codes for CASSRTGAGNSAKNIQYF.

The chain recombines TRBV28 with TRBJ2-3; D is uncertain. This CDR3 comprises 14 residues. V shed 5 bases and J shed 1 base, with 10 bases lying between them. The germline V gene encodes CDR1 MDHEN and CDR2 SYDVKM. CDR3 in amino acids: CASSVARGTDTQYF. DNA for the CDR3: TGTGCCAGCAGTGTCGCTCGGGGCACAGATACGCAGTATTTT. The variable domain in full, with the rest retrieved from reference TRBV28 and TRBJ2-3, is DVKVTQSSRYLVKRTGEKVFLECVQDMDHENMFWYRQDPGLGLRLIYFSYDVKMKEKGDIPEGYSVSREKKERFSLILESASTNQTSMYLCASSVARGTDTQYFGPGTRLTVL.

The J gene is TRBJ1-1, the V gene TRBV7-8, with 8 bases lining up with TRBD1. The junction had 3 bases not matched to a gene; V was cut back by 2 bases and J by 4 bases. CDR3 length: 14 residues. The V gene's germline CDR1 is SGHVS and CDR2 FQNEAQ. CDR3 in amino acids: CASSLTGGRTEAFF. DNA for the CDR3: TGTGCCAGCAGCTTAACAGGGGGACGCACTGAAGCTTTCTTT.

This rearrangement joins TRBV5-5 to TRBJ1-1; unclear D gene. Germline CDR1 is SGHKS and CDR2 is YYEKEE (reference sequence). The CDR3 consists of 12 residues. Trimming took off 2 bases at V and 7 bases at J, with 9 bases between the two ends. The CDR3 nucleotides are TGTGCCAGCAGCTTCCAGCTAGGTGAAGCTTTCTTT. Its translation is CASSFQLGEAFF.

This chain links TRBV2 with TRBJ1-5; D unresolved. CDR1 SNHLY and CDR2 FYNNEI come from the germline V gene. The ends were cut back, 4 bases at V and 6 bases at J, with 13 bases in the middle. There are 14 residues in the CDR3. DNA of the CDR3: TGTGCCAGCAGTGCGGACCGCGGAGGTCAGCCCCAGCATTTT. As protein: CASSADRGGQPQHF. Combining the CDR3 with reference TRBV2 and TRBJ1-5 gives the whole variable domain EPEVTQTPSHQVTQMGQEVILRCVPISNHLYFYWYRQILGQKVEFLVSFYNNEISEKSEIFDDQFSVERPDGSNFTLKIRSTKLEDSAMYFCASSADRGGQPQHFGDGTRLSIL.

The chain joins TRBV27 to TRBJ2-7; tentatively, D is TRBD1 (5 bases). Looked up from germline, CDR1 is MNHEY and CDR2 is SMNVEV (reference sequence). The CDR3 contains 15 residues. Trimming left V 6 bases short and J 2 bases short, with 17 bases between. In DNA, the CDR3 is TGTGCCAGCAGCCTCGGCCAGGGTGTGCCCTACGAGCAGTACTTC. Translating it yields CASSLGQGVPYEQYF.

J is TRBJ2-7 and V is TRBV18; 9 nucleotides align to TRBD2. The CDR3 extends over 17 amino acids. Germline V gene lookup returns CDR1 KGHSH and CDR2 LQKENI. The V gene end was trimmed by 0 bases and the J gene end by 4 bases; junction bases not matched to a gene: 10. CDR3 bases: TGTGCCAGCTCACCACCCGATAGTCTAGCGGGGATATACGAGCAGTACTTC. It specifies CASSPPDSLAGIYEQYF.

The CDR3: CASSLHLGGHGYTF. DNA for the CDR3: TGTGCCAGCAGCTTGCATCTCGGGGGTCATGGCTACACCTTC. The chain recombines TRBV7-9 with TRBJ1-2; weak D call: TRBD1 (5 bases). The CDR3 spans 14 residues. V dropped 3 bases and J dropped 6 bases, with 14 bases sitting between them. CDR1 SEHNR and CDR2 FQNEAQ come from the germline V gene (reference sequence).